The following is a T cell receptor (beta chain) sequence with its context. Its antigen is currently unknown. The data derive from a study of CD8+ T cells in alopecia areata. Treatment described: oral pan-JAK inhibitor, 5-10 mg twice daily. Notes on the study in general: Many expanded lesional clones persisted in scalp and blood during tofacitinib treatment.

Looked up from germline, CDR1 is GTSNPN and CDR2 is SVGIG (reference sequence). Trimming took 0 bases from V and 2 from J, leaving 9 bases between them. The CDR3 totals 14 residues. RNA, once extracted, was reverse transcribed into cDNA for use as the sequencing template. Here immunoSEQ multiplex PCR was the method, and the copy in TCRdb shows in-frame clones only, minus some. The table shows around 200,000 clones, with 45% to 65% occurring only once. This TCR came from a human donor with alopecia areata. The chain carries TRBV30 and TRBJ2-3, with D unresolved. The source material was CD4+ T cells sorted from blood, sampled at week 4, from a patient treated with tofacitinib. CDR3 amino acids: CAWSVSAVTDTQYF. CDR3 DNA: TGTGCCTGGAGTGTTTCGGCGGTCACAGATACGCAGTATTTT.